The 14 T cell receptor beta chains given below trace back to one sample, sequenced in a study of Ad26.COV2.S vaccination and SARS-CoV-2 variants. The table came from immunoSEQ multiplex PCR; TCRdb's copy has only in-frame clones and leaves some out. The sample consists of thousands of clones, roughly 84% of them appearing once. The material was peripheral blood, obtained after recovery from COVID-19. The source is a human donor who had recovered from COVID-19.

This clone was counted a single time. V gene TRBV5-1 combines with J gene TRBJ1-2; no definite D call. Germline CDR1 is SGHRS and CDR2 is YFSETQ. This CDR3 region has 15 residues. V lost 0 bases, J lost 4 bases, and 13 bases lay in between. The CDR3 is CASSLVEGGAYGYTF. The DNA for the CDR3 is TGCGCCAGCAGCTTGGTTGAGGGTGGTGCCTATGGCTACACCTTC.

V and J are TRBV3-1 (or the pseudogene TRBV3-2) and TRBJ1-1; no definite D call. Looked up from germline, CDR1 is LGHDT and CDR2 is YNNKEL (reference sequence). The CDR3 runs to 16 residues. V lost 1 base to trimming and J lost 1 base, with 13 bases between them. The CDR3 region has the DNA TGTGCCAGCAGCCAAGGCCGGGTCTTGCCGAACACTGAAGCTTTCTTT. Its protein is CASSQGRVLPNTEAFF.

The CDR3 DNA is TGTGCCTGGATTGATACGGGACAGGGACCTGAAGCTTTCTTT. Translation gives CAWIDTGQGPEAFF. The chain links TRBV30 to TRBJ1-1; 9 bases are shared with TRBD1. V shed 4 bases, J shed 6 bases, and the junction held 9 bases outside the gene matches. CDR1 GTSNPN and CDR2 SVGIG come from the germline V gene (reference sequence). This CDR3 contains 14 residues.

The V gene is TRBV19, the J gene TRBJ2-3; possibly TRBD2 for D (5 bases). Trimming left V 2 bases short and J 0 bases short, with 6 bases between. The CDR3 contains 14 residues. Germline values: CDR1 LNHDA, CDR2 SQIVND (reference sequence). The CDR3 DNA sequence: TGTGCCAGTAGTATAAGGACTAGCACAGATACGCAGTATTTT. Protein: CASSIRTSTDTQYF.

The genes are TRBV7-2 and TRBJ1-2; D remains unclear. Trimming removed 1 base from V and 2 bases from J, with 8 bases in between. Germline V gives CDR1 SGHTA, CDR2 FQGNSA. The CDR3 has 14 amino acids. CDR3 amino acids: CASSLVKGNYGYTF. The CDR3 DNA reads TGTGCCAGCAGCTTAGTGAAAGGGAACTATGGCTACACCTTC.

Only a few counts were recorded for this clone. The chain recombines TRBV7-8 with TRBJ1-3; D not resolved. Looked up from germline, CDR1 is SGHVS and CDR2 is FQNEAQ. This CDR3 has 15 amino acids. V was trimmed by 5 bases and J by 0 bases, leaving 11 bases between them. In DNA, the CDR3 is TGTGCCAGCAGCCCAAATACAGTCTCTGGAAACACCATATATTTT. Residues: CASSPNTVSGNTIYF.

J is TRBJ2-3 and V is TRBV9, with D perhaps matching TRBD1 (5 bases). From germline, CDR1 is SGDLS and CDR2 YYNGEE. V lost 0 bases and J 0 bases, leaving 8 bases between the germline ends. There are 15 residues in the CDR3. The CDR3, as DNA: TGTGCCAGCAGCGTAGGGGCAGGGAGCACAGATACGCAGTATTTT. This translates into CASSVGAGSTDTQYF.

The rearrangement links TRBV7-2 to TRBJ2-7, with TRBD2 matching 7 bases. The CDR3 runs 14 residues. The V gene end was trimmed by 5 bases and the J gene end by 9 bases; junction bases not matched to a gene: 13. The V gene's germline CDR1 is SGHTA and CDR2 FQGNSA. CDR3 sequence reads: CASSLSSGIRGQYF. In nucleotides, the CDR3 is TGTGCCAGCAGCCTTTCTAGCGGCATACGGGGGCAGTACTTC. The full variable domain, completed using reference TRBV7-2 and TRBJ2-7, is GAGVSQSPSNKVTEKGKDVELRCDPISGHTALYWYRQSLGQGLEFLIYFQGNSAPDKSGLPSDRFSAERTGGSVSTLTIQRTQQEDSAVYLCASSLSSGIRGQYFGPGTRLTVT.

The chain is built from TRBV5-6 and TRBJ1-4; the match to TRBD1 covers 7 bases. With V trimmed by 0 bases and J by 5 bases, 4 bases remained unmatched. CDR3 length: 15 amino acids. Germline assignment: CDR1 SGHDT and CDR2 YYEEEE. The CDR3 region is CASSLGQGHNEKLFF. The CDR3 DNA reads as TGTGCCAGCAGCTTGGGACAGGGCCACAATGAAAAACTGTTTTTT.

The V and J genes are TRBV18 and TRBJ2-1, with TRBD2 identical over 15 bases. V lost 0 bases and J lost 8; bases outside the gene matches: 5. Germline V lookup: CDR1 KGHSH, CDR2 LQKENI. The CDR3 covers 17 residues. The CDR3 is CASSPPGLAGGKDEQFF. For the CDR3, the DNA is TGTGCCAGCTCACCACCGGGACTAGCGGGGGGTAAGGATGAGCAGTTCTTC. Full variable domain (remainder filled in from reference TRBV18 and TRBJ2-1): NAGVMQNPRHLVRRRGQEARLRCSPMKGHSHVYWYRQLPEEGLKFMVYLQKENIIDESGMPKERFSAEFPKEGPSILRIQQVVRGDSAAYFCASSPPGLAGGKDEQFFGPGTRLTVL.

The rearrangement uses TRBV5-6 and TRBJ1-2, with D hard to call. Trimming took 3 bases from V and 2 from J, leaving 2 bases between them. Germline CDR1 and CDR2: SGHDT and YYEEEE. This CDR3 spans 11 amino acids. The CDR3 sequence: CASSSNYGYTF. The CDR3 coding sequence is TGTGCCAGCAGCTCGAACTATGGCTACACCTTC.

In this sample, this clone turned up once. This sequence joins TRBV6-6 and TRBJ1-2; D unclear. The CDR3 runs 14 residues. Trimming left V 2 bases short and J 4 bases short, with 11 bases between. Germline CDR1 MNHNY, CDR2 SVGAGI (reference sequence). The CDR3 DNA follows: TGTGCCAGCAGTTACGTTGGTTCTAGCTATGGCTACACCTTC. Translated: CASSYVGSSYGYTF.

The J gene is TRBJ2-7, the V gene TRBV25-1; D possibly corresponds to TRBD2 (5 bases). The V gene lost 3 bases and the J gene lost 3 bases, with 15 bases spanning the gap. Germline V gene sequence: CDR1 MGHDK, CDR2 SYGVNS. CDR3 size: 15 residues. The CDR3 loop reads CASSEGNRGVYEQYF. CDR3 coding DNA: TGTGCCAGCAGTGAGGGAAACCGGGGAGTCTACGAGCAGTACTTC.

This chain connects TRBV4-3 to TRBJ2-3, with D possibly being TRBD2 (6 bases). This CDR3 comprises 16 residues. Trimming left V 1 base short and J 0 bases short, with 11 bases between. Germline V gives CDR1 LGHNA, CDR2 YSLEER. The CDR3 loop is CASSQVGGTSTDTQYF. DNA for the CDR3: TGCGCCAGCAGCCAAGTCGGGGGAACTAGCACAGATACGCAGTATTTT.